Following are 9 T cell receptor beta chains from one sample sequenced in a study of tumor-infiltrating lymphocytes in primary liver carcinoma. The template, 500 ng total RNA, yielded TCR beta cDNA made with a constant-region primer. Nested multiplex PCR, run for three rounds with slightly modified ARM-PCR, yielded TCR beta libraries. Researchers ran the first two PCR rounds for ten to eleven cycles each with TRBV1-TRBV30 forward primers and a C-beta reverse primer. MiXCR, applied by TCRdb to the multiplex PCR reads, yields one record per CDR3 protein. This table has 180,000 or so distinct CDR3 sequences, about 60% appearing once. Germline DNA was also extracted, while the blood RNA originated from unsorted whole blood. Specimen: peripheral blood. The receptors were sampled from a man aged 35 to 55 with primary liver carcinoma and hepatitis B virus infection.

The genes are TRBV5-6 and TRBJ2-7, with TRBD2 matching over 15 bases. This CDR3 has 15 residues. The V gene's germline CDR1 is SGHDT and CDR2 YYEEEE. V lost 3 bases and J lost 6; bases outside the gene matches: 4. Here the CDR3 DNA reads TGTGCCAGCAGCTCTGGACTAGCGGGAGGGCGCGAGCAGTACTTC. Its translation: CASSSGLAGGREQYF. Together with reference TRBV5-6 and TRBJ2-7, the CDR3 gives the full variable domain: DAGVTQSPTHLIKTRGQQVTLRCSPKSGHDTVSWYQQALGQGPQFIFQYYEEEERQRGNFPDRFSGHQFPNYSSELNVNALLLGDSALYLCASSSGLAGGREQYFGPGTRLTVT.

The chain uses TRBV4-2 and TRBJ1-2, with 11 nucleotides matching TRBD1. Germline V lookup: CDR1 LGHNA, CDR2 YNFKEQ. This CDR3 is built from 17 residues. The J segment lost 7 bases and the V segment lost 0 bases, leaving 10 bases of the junction unmatched. The CDR3 sequence: CASSQEGGPGQGGGYTF. The CDR3 DNA reads as TGTGCCAGCAGCCAAGAAGGGGGACCGGGACAGGGGGGTGGCTACACCTTC.

Ten or more counts support this clonotype. The chain combines TRBV11-2 with TRBJ2-7; 14 bases are shared with TRBD2. Per the germline V gene, CDR1 is SGHAT and CDR2 is FQNNGV. This CDR3 is 16 amino acids long. The V and J ends lost 4 bases and 4 bases, in that order; junction bases with no gene match: 6. CDR3 bases: TGTGCCAGCAGCTCGGGACTAGCGGGAGATTGGTACGAGCAGTACTTC. It codes for CASSSGLAGDWYEQYF.

The chain recombines TRBV6-5 with TRBJ2-1, with 10 bases aligning to TRBD1. V dropped 5 bases and J dropped 8; count of bases not matched to a gene: 6. This CDR3 comprises 14 residues. Germline CDR1 is MNHEY and CDR2 is SVGAGI. The CDR3 DNA follows: TGTGCCAGCAGTCCCGGGACAGGGGTGGATGAGCAGTTCTTC. Protein: CASSPGTGVDEQFF.

The chain employs TRBV6-6 and TRBJ2-7; 10 bases are a match to TRBD2. The V segment lost 4 bases and the J segment 5 bases; nucleotides outside the gene matches: 8. CDR1 is MNHNY, CDR2 SVGAGI, per germline (reference sequence). This CDR3 has 15 residues. The CDR3 is CASSSGASGRNEQYF. As DNA, the CDR3 is TGTGCCAGCAGTTCCGGGGCTAGCGGGAGAAACGAGCAGTACTTC.

The sample holds a few counts of this clonotype. The CDR3 region has the DNA TGCGCCAGCAGCTCCCCCCGGGACAGGGGAACGTACGAGCAGTACTTC. As protein: CASSSPRDRGTYEQYF. V usage is TRBV4-1 and J usage is TRBJ2-7; 10 bases match TRBD1. Unmatched junction bases numbered 11, after V lost 5 bases and J lost 4 bases. Germline V lookup: CDR1 MGHRA, CDR2 YSYEKL. This CDR3 has 16 residues.

Concerning this clonotype itself: This clone may be a read error of a much larger clone one base away. The CDR3: CVSSPRTGPEQYF. DNA for the CDR3: TGTGTCAGCAGCCCGCGGACAGGGCCGGAGCAGTACTTC. This chain uses TRBV11-2 with TRBJ2-7; 8 nucleotides match TRBD1. CDR1 is SGHAT, CDR2 FQNNGV, per germline. There are 13 residues in the CDR3.

This clonotype has only a few counts. The chain links TRBV12-3 or TRBV12-4 to TRBJ2-5; either TRBD1 or TRBD2 may supply D (5 bases each). Trimming left V 3 bases short and J 5 bases short, with 16 bases between. The CDR3 length is 15 residues. Here the CDR3 DNA reads TGTGCCAGCAGTTTTTATACGGGTGAGGGGGAGACCCAGTACTTC. Protein product: CASSFYTGEGETQYF.

For this clonotype: The junction and the germline gene differ at one end; a read error may be behind it. The genes are TRBV11-2 and TRBJ2-7; 8 positions match TRBD2. The length of the CDR3 is 16 residues. CDR1 is SGHAT and CDR2 is FQNNGV in the germline V gene. The CDR3 sequence is CACSSRMASGLYEQYF. CDR3 bases: TGTGCCTGCAGCTCTCGAATGGCTAGCGGGCTCTACGAACAGTACTTC.